Listed below are T cell receptor beta chains from one sample, sequenced in a study of regulatory T cells in long-lasting Graves disease. MiXCR, run by TCRdb on the multiplex PCR reads, gives a single entry per CDR3 protein. Of some 490,000 distinct CDR3 sequences listed, 12% were seen once; the top ten hold over 7%. In addition, the sample was reused for a study of T cells in Graves' hyperthyroidism and ophthalmopathy.

The source was peripheral blood mononuclear cells (PBMCs), collected at new diagnosis, from a patient treated with antithyroid drugs. The receptors derive from a woman between 25 and 40 years old with Graves disease. Each CDR3 is given with its conserved first and last residue. D genes are given only for firm matches. The size field is filled for only some rows; it gives once, few, many or a size class.

V,size,J,D,DNA,CDR3
TRBV6-1,many,TRBJ2-1,TRBD2,TGTGCCAGCAGTGAAGCGGCGGGAGGCTACAATGAGCAGTTCTTC,CASSEAAGGYNEQFF
TRBV5-4,few,TRBJ2-1,TRBD2,TGTGCCAGCAGCAAAGGACTAGCGGGAAGGGGCAATGAGCAGTTCTTC,CASSKGLAGRGNEQFF
TRBV28,many,TRBJ1-3,TRBD1,TGTGCCAGCAGTTTATGGGGGACAGGAGGAGTCTCTGGAAACACCATATATTTT,CASSLWGTGGVSGNTIYF
TRBV12-3/TRBV12-4,many,TRBJ2-2,NA,TGTGCCAGCAGTTTGTTAGCCTCGAACACCGGGGAGCTGTTTTTT,CASSLLASNTGELFF
TRBV20-1,many,TRBJ2-1,TRBD2,TGCAGTGCTAGACCTAGCGGGAGGTTCCGGAATGAGCAGTTCTTC,CSARPSGRFRNEQFF
TRBV6-4,few,TRBJ2-1,NA,TGTGCCAGCAGTTACTCGGAGGAGCAGTTCTTC,CASSYSEEQFF
TRBV30,many,TRBJ2-3,NA,TGTGCCTGGAGTGTAACAGATACGCAGTATTTT,CAWSVTDTQYF
TRBV18,NA,TRBJ1-1,NA,TGTGCCAGCTCACCCCTGTCCCAAAAAGCTTTCTTT,CASSPLSQKAFF
TRBV12-3/TRBV12-4,many,TRBJ2-1,NA,TGTGCCAGCAGCCCCGAGAGGGATGAGCAGTTCTTC,CASSPERDEQFF
TRBV12-3/TRBV12-4,many,TRBJ2-3,TRBD2,TGTGCCAGCAGCCGCCTAGCGGGAGGAGTTAAAGATACGCAGTATTTT,CASSRLAGGVKDTQYF
TRBV25-1,NA,TRBJ2-1,NA,TGTGCCAGCAGTGGAGCCCTGACTGAGCAGTTCTTC,CASSGALTEQFF
TRBV12-5,few,TRBJ2-4,NA,TGTGCTAGATGGGTCGGGGCCAAAAACATTCAGTACTTC,CARWVGAKNIQYF
TRBV19,many,TRBJ1-1,TRBD1,TGTGCCAGTAGCACGGACAGGGGAACGCCTGAAGCTTTCTTT,CASSTDRGTPEAFF
TRBV18,few,TRBJ2-1,NA,TGTGCCAGCTCCGGGTTGGAGTACGATGAGCAGTTCTTC,CASSGLEYDEQFF
TRBV20-1,few,TRBJ2-5,NA,TGCAGTGCTAGGTCCGGGGTTGGCCAAGAGACCCAGTACTTC,CSARSGVGQETQYF
TRBV10-3,NA,TRBJ2-2,TRBD2,TGTGCCATCAGCCCCTTCGCGGGAGGGCCGGGGACCGGGGAGCTGTTTTTT,CAISPFAGGPGTGELFF
TRBV2,many,TRBJ2-1,NA,TGTGCCACCTCAAGGACATGGTCCTACAATGAGCAGTTCTTC,CATSRTWSYNEQFF
TRBV5-1,NA,TRBJ2-3,NA,TGCGCCAGCAGACAGGGTTGGGGCACAGATACGCAGTATTTT,CASRQGWGTDTQYF
TRBV7-9,many,TRBJ2-1,TRBD2,TGTGCCAGCAGCTTACGTCCTAGCGGGTACCACAATGAGCAGTTCTTC,CASSLRPSGYHNEQFF
TRBV28,many,TRBJ1-2,NA,TGTGCCAGCACCGTAGCCCCAGGGGCTGGCGGCTACACCTTC,CASTVAPGAGGYTF
TRBV9,few,TRBJ1-2,TRBD1,TGTGCCAGCAGCGTAGCTACCGGGGACAGTGCCTATGGCTACACCTTC,CASSVATGDSAYGYTF
TRBV12-3/TRBV12-4,few,TRBJ2-1,NA,TGTGCCAGCAGTTTAAGCTGTAATGAGCAGTTCTTC,CASSLSCNEQFF
TRBV20-1,few,TRBJ2-5,TRBD2,TGCAGTGCTCTTAAAGCGGGAGGCCTCCAAGAGACCCAGTACTTC,CSALKAGGLQETQYF